This TCR beta chain was captured by sequencing in a study of T cell repertoires in cytomegalovirus infection (dated by TCRdb to the late 2010s). Regarding the study in general: Recently identified HLA-C-restricted CMV epitopes, whose presentation resists viral immunomodulation, were targeted by peptide stimulations together with well-studied HLA-B-restricted epitopes. Donor HLA type was relevant to the analysis, as public TCR beta signatures indicated carriage of CMV infection together with the matching HLA type. Summary of the overall study and its limitations: The ex vivo response was dominated by HLA-C-restricted CMV-specific TCR beta clonotypes, which also provided the single most frequent clonotype in two of eight donors. Carriers of CMV infection plus the relevant HLA type were discriminated by the cumulative frequency of public TCR beta family members in the study cohort and in an independent 352-donor cohort.

The germline V gene provides CDR1 MNHEY and CDR2 SVGEGT. The CDR3 runs 13 amino acids, cysteine and phenylalanine included. Only the CDR3 part of the read is kept: 39 bases, read in frame from the first base. The data were produced on an Illumina HiSeq 1500. Using fastp trimming at Q25 and MiXCR clonotype assembly, TCRdb reanalyzed the public sequencing data and kept in-frame beta chains. Merged by CDR3 protein, the rows form single entries marked with the most common genes and DNA. The table for this sample lists roughly 500,000 distinct CDR3 sequences; roughly a third of them were counted only once. The ten largest clones represent roughly 17% of the sample. This clonotype appeared many times. Its antigen remains undetermined. At one boundary the junction diverges from the germline segment, which might be a read error. The sample's treatment or condition, from its label and the paper: in vitro stimulation with specific CMV peptide epitopes to enrich CMV-specific T cells.

The sequencing here drew on cultured PBMCs, taken from culture after CMV antigen stimulation. Recombination connected TRBV6-2 or TRBV6-3 to TRBJ1-5; a tentative D call is TRBD1 (6 bases match). The clonotype comes from a human donor in good health (CMV status not recorded). Some clones in this sample may be carry-over from other donors' samples. The CDR3 region has the sequence CASIYRVGQPQHF. The bases are TGTGCCAGCATTTACAGGGTCGGCCAGCCCCAGCATTTT.